These 14 T cell receptor beta chains originate from one sample sequenced in a study of blood T cell repertoires in COVID-19. This table comes from immunoSEQ multiplex PCR, and its TCRdb copy is limited to in-frame clones, with some not included. This table holds about 140,000 clones, roughly 85% found once. Sequencing input: peripheral blood. These receptors all stem from a man aged 50-59 years with acute or convalescent COVID-19.

This clone turned up a few times. This chain uses TRBV3-1 (or the pseudogene TRBV3-2) with TRBJ2-7; 7 positions match TRBD2. Germline V gene lookup returns CDR1 LGHDT and CDR2 YNNKEL (reference sequence). The CDR3 totals 15 residues. The junction had 13 bases not matched to a gene; V was cut back by 5 bases and J by 6 bases. The CDR3 DNA is TGTGCCAGCAGCGACCCCGGACTAGGGTCTAGCGAGCAGTACTTC. As protein: CASSDPGLGSSEQYF.

The chain couples TRBV9 to TRBJ2-1; 7 bases line up with TRBD1. Germline V lookup: CDR1 SGDLS, CDR2 YYNGEE. The V segment lost 2 bases and the J segment 2 bases; nucleotides outside the gene matches: 4. The CDR3 is 15 amino acids. The CDR3 is CASSVLGGPYNEQFF. In nucleotides, the CDR3 is TGTGCCAGCAGCGTCTTAGGGGGCCCCTACAATGAGCAGTTCTTC.

V and J are TRBV7-9 and TRBJ1-6, with D tentatively TRBD1 (6 bases). Looked up from germline, CDR1 is SEHNR and CDR2 is FQNEAQ (reference sequence). The CDR3 covers 16 residues. V was clipped by 5 bases and J by 3 bases, with 14 bases between them. CDR3 in DNA: TGTGCCAGCAGCCGGACAGATCCCGTCTATAATTCACCCCTCCACTTT. It yields the protein CASSRTDPVYNSPLHF.

This chain connects TRBV7-2 to TRBJ2-7, with TRBD2 matching over 8 bases. Germline-derived CDR1 and CDR2 are SGHTA and FQGNSA. This CDR3 region has 14 residues. V gave up 0 bases and J gave up 9 bases; unmatched junction bases: 7. The CDR3 spells CASSLALAGALQYF. DNA for the CDR3: TGTGCCAGCAGCTTAGCGCTAGCGGGCGCACTGCAGTACTTC.

The chain's CDR3 is CASSTTGLTEAFF. DNA of the CDR3: TGTGCCAGCAGCACAACAGGGCTTACTGAAGCTTTCTTT. The chain joins TRBV2 to TRBJ1-1, with a weak D call TRBD1 (6 bases). This CDR3 is 13 amino acids long. V lost 6 bases and J lost 5, with 13 bases in between. Germline-derived CDR1 and CDR2 are SNHLY and FYNNEI.

J is TRBJ2-2 and V is TRBV4-1; 10 bases are shared with TRBD2. The J segment lost 1 base and the V segment lost 4 bases, leaving 9 bases of the junction unmatched. Germline V gene lookup returns CDR1 MGHRA and CDR2 YSYEKL. The CDR3 has 18 amino acids. The CDR3 region has the DNA TGCGCCAGCAGCCGAAGGTGGATAGCGGGGGGGAACACCGGGGAGCTGTTTTTT. Translating it yields CASSRRWIAGGNTGELFF.

This clone was seen only a few times. The chain joins TRBV9 to TRBJ1-6; TRBD1 is a possible D gene (5 bases). The V and J ends lost 4 bases and 9 bases respectively, with 14 bases between them. The CDR3 has 14 residues. The V gene's germline CDR1 is SGDLS and CDR2 YYNGEE. The DNA for the CDR3 is TGTGCCAGCAGCTCAGAGGAGGGGTTTTCACCCCTCCACTTT. This codes for CASSSEEGFSPLHF.

V and J are TRBV30 and TRBJ1-2; D unresolved. Trimming removed 8 bases from V and 3 bases from J, with 16 bases in between. Germline loops: CDR1 GTSNPN, CDR2 SVGIG (reference sequence). The CDR3 contains 13 residues. In nucleotides, the CDR3 is TGTGCCCTCCGGACTTACCGGGACTATGGCTACACCTTC. Its protein is CALRTYRDYGYTF.

This clone has just a few counts. The chain recombines TRBV9 with TRBJ1-2; 10 nucleotides line up with TRBD1. Germline CDR1 and CDR2: SGDLS and YYNGEE. This CDR3 spans 19 amino acids. With V trimmed by 3 bases and J by 2 bases, 16 bases remained unmatched. CDR3 residues: CASSATGTGDWESNYGYTF. The CDR3 nucleotides are TGTGCCAGCAGCGCGACCGGGACAGGGGATTGGGAGTCAAACTATGGCTACACCTTC.

This clone occurred a few times. This chain uses TRBV30 with TRBJ1-2; 9 bases match TRBD1. The ends lost 5 bases at V and 8 bases at J; junction bases unmatched: 12. This CDR3 is built from 14 residues. CDR1 and CDR2 from the germline V gene are GTSNPN and SVGIG (reference sequence). CDR3 DNA: TGTGCCTGGGAAAATCAACAGGGGGCAGGAGGCTACACCTTC. This encodes CAWENQQGAGGYTF.

V is TRBV11-2 and J is TRBJ1-4, with D possibly matching TRBD1 (6 bases). CDR3 size: 17 residues. Germline loops: CDR1 SGHAT, CDR2 FQNNGV. V lost 0 bases, J lost 7 bases, and 18 bases lay in between. The chain's CDR3 is CASSLDRTQGMSEKLFF. In nucleotides, the CDR3 is TGTGCCAGCAGCTTAGATCGTACCCAGGGGATGAGTGAAAAACTGTTTTTT.

V usage is TRBV30 and J usage is TRBJ2-1; possibly TRBD1 for D (6 bases). Germline CDR1 GTSNPN, CDR2 SVGIG (reference sequence). V lost 4 bases, J lost 4 bases, and 20 bases lay in between. This CDR3 is built from 16 residues. The CDR3 DNA reads TGTGCCTGGACTTCAGGGGCCCTCCACCCTTACAATGAGCAGTTCTTC. The encoded protein is CAWTSGALHPYNEQFF.

The genes are TRBV18 and TRBJ2-7, with a tentative D call TRBD2 (5 bases). The germline V gene has CDR1 KGHSH and CDR2 LQKENI. Trimming left V 0 bases short and J 9 bases short, with 12 bases between. The CDR3 sequence is 13 residues long. The CDR3 spells CASSPPDSRWQYF. In DNA form, the CDR3 reads TGTGCCAGCTCACCACCGGACTCACGTTGGCAGTACTTC. Full variable domain (missing parts from reference TRBV18 and TRBJ2-7): NAGVMQNPRHLVRRRGQEARLRCSPMKGHSHVYWYRQLPEEGLKFMVYLQKENIIDESGMPKERFSAEFPKEGPSILRIQQVVRGDSAAYFCASSPPDSRWQYFGPGTRLTVT.

The chain carries TRBV6-6 and TRBJ2-3, with TRBD1 as a possible D gene (6 bases). Germline lookup yields CDR1 MNHNY and CDR2 SVGAGI (reference sequence). V was shortened by 5 bases and J by 0 bases, with 9 bases between the two germline ends. The CDR3 is 14 amino acids. The CDR3: CASSVQGSTDTQYF. The CDR3, as DNA: TGTGCCAGCAGTGTGCAGGGGAGCACAGATACGCAGTATTTT.